The rows below give T cell receptor beta chains drawn from one sample of a study of OX40 agonist ivuxolimab in advanced cancers. Libraries were prepared by immunoSEQ multiplex PCR; TCRdb keeps only in-frame clonotypes and omits some of them. The sample lists 55,000 to 70,000 clones; approximately 81% were seen once. Sequenced material: CD4+ or CD8+ T cells sorted from blood, taken in a trial of the OX40 agonist ivuxolimab. The receptors originated from an adult with an advanced solid tumor such as melanoma, head and neck, liver or kidney cancer. Both conserved end residues are part of each CDR3. Fields, in order: clone size, J gene, D gene, V gene, CDR3 DNA, CDR3 protein. D genes are given only for firm matches. For some rows the clone size is stated as once, few or many, or as a class when expanded; others skip it.

abundance: -
j_gene: TRBJ2-1
d_gene: -
v_gene: TRBV10-3
CDR3nt: TGTGCCATTCCCCCGGGGCGGCTGCCCCCCTACAATGAGCAGTTCTTC
CDR3aa: CAIPPGRLPPYNEQFF

abundance: few
j_gene: TRBJ2-5
d_gene: -
v_gene: TRBV2
CDR3nt: TGTGCCAGCAGCAGCATCCAAGAGACCCAGTACTTC
CDR3aa: CASSSIQETQYF

abundance: -
j_gene: TRBJ2-7
d_gene: TRBD1
v_gene: TRBV13
CDR3nt: TGTGCCAGCAGCTTGGATCACAGGGGGTACTACGAGCAGTACTTC
CDR3aa: CASSLDHRGYYEQYF

abundance: -
j_gene: TRBJ2-7
d_gene: -
v_gene: TRBV19
CDR3nt: TGTGCCAGTAGTATAGCTAACTCGTATCTCTACGAGCAGTACTTC
CDR3aa: CASSIANSYLYEQYF

abundance: -
j_gene: TRBJ1-5
d_gene: TRBD1
v_gene: TRBV19
CDR3nt: TGTGCCAGTAGTAAGGACAGGGGTCCTTATAGCAATCAGCCCCAGCATTTT
CDR3aa: CASSKDRGPYSNQPQHF

abundance: -
j_gene: TRBJ1-1
d_gene: -
v_gene: TRBV4-1
CDR3nt: TGCGCCAGCACATACACCCGGAGGAACACTGAAGCTTTCTTT
CDR3aa: CASTYTRRNTEAFF

abundance: -
j_gene: TRBJ1-4
d_gene: -
v_gene: TRBV2
CDR3nt: TGTGCCAGCCGGAAGACCGGGACCCTAGGGGAAAAACTGTTTTTT
CDR3aa: CASRKTGTLGEKLFF

abundance: -
j_gene: TRBJ2-5
d_gene: -
v_gene: TRBV5-1
CDR3nt: TGCGCCAGCACGCGTCTGGAGACCCAGTACTTC
CDR3aa: CASTRLETQYF

abundance: -
j_gene: TRBJ2-7
d_gene: TRBD2
v_gene: TRBV28
CDR3nt: TGTGCCAGCAGTTTACTAGCGGGGGACTCCTACGAGCAGTACTTC
CDR3aa: CASSLLAGDSYEQYF

abundance: -
j_gene: TRBJ2-3
d_gene: -
v_gene: TRBV5-1
CDR3nt: TGCGCCAGCAGCCCCGGGACAATGGATACGCAGTATTTT
CDR3aa: CASSPGTMDTQYF

abundance: -
j_gene: TRBJ2-5
d_gene: -
v_gene: TRBV2
CDR3nt: TGTGCCAGCAGTGAAGGCGCGCGGGAGACCCAGTACTTC
CDR3aa: CASSEGARETQYF

abundance: -
j_gene: TRBJ1-2
d_gene: -
v_gene: TRBV27
CDR3nt: TGTGCCAGCAGTCCCGGGACCAAATGGAACAGAGGCTACACCTTC
CDR3aa: CASSPGTKWNRGYTF

abundance: -
j_gene: TRBJ2-7
d_gene: -
v_gene: TRBV14
CDR3nt: TGTGCCAGCAGCCAGGACCTGGTAAGAACCTACGAGCAGTACTTC
CDR3aa: CASSQDLVRTYEQYF

abundance: -
j_gene: TRBJ2-7
d_gene: TRBD2
v_gene: TRBV5-4
CDR3nt: TGTGCCAGCAGCTATTCGGGCGGGAGCTCCTACGAGCAGTACTTC
CDR3aa: CASSYSGGSSYEQYF

abundance: -
j_gene: TRBJ2-3
d_gene: TRBD2
v_gene: TRBV28
CDR3nt: TGTGCCAGCAGTCCGCCCTCCGGGACTAGCTACACAGATACGCAGTATTTT
CDR3aa: CASSPPSGTSYTDTQYF

abundance: -
j_gene: TRBJ2-7
d_gene: TRBD1
v_gene: TRBV27
CDR3nt: TGTGCCAGCAGTTTCGGGACAGGGGCCGAGCAGTACTTC
CDR3aa: CASSFGTGAEQYF

abundance: once
j_gene: TRBJ1-2
d_gene: -
v_gene: TRBV5-1
CDR3nt: TGCGCCAGCAGCCATAACGGGGGGAGCTATGGCTACACCTTC
CDR3aa: CASSHNGGSYGYTF

abundance: -
j_gene: TRBJ2-3
d_gene: TRBD2
v_gene: TRBV29-1
CDR3nt: TGCAGCGCCTCTAGCGGGAAGGTTGGTACAGATACGCAGTATTTT
CDR3aa: CSASSGKVGTDTQYF

abundance: -
j_gene: TRBJ2-2
d_gene: -
v_gene: TRBV27
CDR3nt: TGTGCCAGCAGATTTCTCGAGGGGGACACTGGGGAGCTGTTTTTT
CDR3aa: CASRFLEGDTGELFF

abundance: -
j_gene: TRBJ2-7
d_gene: -
v_gene: TRBV5-5
CDR3nt: TGTGCCAGCAGCCCGGACGGGGGAGGCTACGAGCAGTACTTC
CDR3aa: CASSPDGGGYEQYF

abundance: -
j_gene: TRBJ2-4
d_gene: -
v_gene: TRBV6-1
CDR3nt: TGTGCCAGCAGTGAAGCGGGGTGGGTTAGGGCCTCCCCCCGGAACATTCAGTACTTC
CDR3aa: CASSEAGWVRASPRNIQYF

abundance: -
j_gene: TRBJ2-7
d_gene: -
v_gene: TRBV7-2
CDR3nt: TGTGCCAGCGCTATGACGGGGGCCCTCGAGCAGTACTTC
CDR3aa: CASAMTGALEQYF

abundance: -
j_gene: TRBJ1-3
d_gene: TRBD1
v_gene: TRBV5-1
CDR3nt: TGCGCCAGCAGCTTGCAGGGGGCGCGCTCTGGAAACACCATATATTTT
CDR3aa: CASSLQGARSGNTIYF

abundance: -
j_gene: TRBJ2-5
d_gene: -
v_gene: TRBV11-2
CDR3nt: TGTGCCAGCAGCTTAGAAGGGTCTGCCCAGACCCAGTACTTC
CDR3aa: CASSLEGSAQTQYF

abundance: few
j_gene: TRBJ2-5
d_gene: -
v_gene: TRBV27
CDR3nt: TGTGCCAGCAGTTTACGTTCGGGGACCCAGTACTTC
CDR3aa: CASSLRSGTQYF

abundance: -
j_gene: TRBJ1-5
d_gene: -
v_gene: TRBV28
CDR3nt: TGTGCCAGCAAACAAATGTATAGCAATCAGCCCCAGCATTTT
CDR3aa: CASKQMYSNQPQHF

abundance: -
j_gene: TRBJ2-1
d_gene: -
v_gene: TRBV7-9
CDR3nt: TGTGCCAGCAGCTTAGCGGACTCCTACAATGAGCAGTTCTTC
CDR3aa: CASSLADSYNEQFF

abundance: -
j_gene: TRBJ2-2
d_gene: TRBD2
v_gene: TRBV15
CDR3nt: TGTGCCACCGGTGATCCTAGCGGGAGAGGATTGACCGGGGAGCTGTTTTTT
CDR3aa: CATGDPSGRGLTGELFF

abundance: -
j_gene: TRBJ2-1
d_gene: -
v_gene: TRBV13
CDR3nt: TGTGCCAGCAGTGCGGGGACAAACAATGAGCAGTTCTTC
CDR3aa: CASSAGTNNEQFF

abundance: -
j_gene: TRBJ2-3
d_gene: TRBD2
v_gene: TRBV7-6
CDR3nt: TGTGCCAGCAGCCCCAAATGGGGGGAGGGGATAAACACAGATACGCAGTATTTT
CDR3aa: CASSPKWGEGINTDTQYF

abundance: -
j_gene: TRBJ2-1
d_gene: -
v_gene: TRBV5-4
CDR3nt: TGTGCCAGCAGCTTGGAATCGGGTCCCTCCTACAATGAGCAGTTCTTC
CDR3aa: CASSLESGPSYNEQFF

abundance: -
j_gene: TRBJ2-2
d_gene: -
v_gene: TRBV7-2
CDR3nt: TGTGCCAGCAGCTTCTCGGGAGTATTCGGGGAGCTGTTTTTT
CDR3aa: CASSFSGVFGELFF

abundance: -
j_gene: TRBJ1-1
d_gene: -
v_gene: TRBV7-9
CDR3nt: TGTGCCAGCAGCTTGGGGGATACAGGGGAAGCTTTCTTT
CDR3aa: CASSLGDTGEAFF

abundance: -
j_gene: TRBJ2-3
d_gene: TRBD2
v_gene: TRBV11-2
CDR3nt: TGTGCCAGCAGCGGGGGGGTGAGGAGCCGCGGCACAGATACGCAGTATTTT
CDR3aa: CASSGGVRSRGTDTQYF

abundance: -
j_gene: TRBJ2-2
d_gene: TRBD2
v_gene: TRBV30
CDR3nt: TGTGCCTGGAGTCGACTAGCGGATCTGAACACCGGGGAGCTGTTTTTT
CDR3aa: CAWSRLADLNTGELFF

abundance: -
j_gene: TRBJ1-4
d_gene: -
v_gene: TRBV7-9
CDR3nt: TGTGCCAGCAGCTTAGCGGGAGGGCTTGAGGAAAAACTGTTTTTT
CDR3aa: CASSLAGGLEEKLFF

abundance: -
j_gene: TRBJ1-1
d_gene: -
v_gene: TRBV2
CDR3nt: TGTGCCAGCAGAACCGACAGCCTGAACACTGAAGCTTTCTTT
CDR3aa: CASRTDSLNTEAFF

abundance: few
j_gene: TRBJ2-1
d_gene: TRBD2
v_gene: TRBV5-1
CDR3nt: TGCGCCAGCAGCCCTTTTCCGACTAGCGGAGTGAATGAGCAGTTCTTC
CDR3aa: CASSPFPTSGVNEQFF

abundance: -
j_gene: TRBJ2-3
d_gene: -
v_gene: TRBV4-1
CDR3nt: TGCGCCAGCAGGATAAGCGGTTACACAGATACGCAGTATTTT
CDR3aa: CASRISGYTDTQYF

abundance: -
j_gene: TRBJ2-7
d_gene: TRBD2
v_gene: TRBV2
CDR3nt: TGTGCCAGCAGTGACGACATCGGACTAGCGGGAGTTCTTTTCTACGAGCAGTACTTC
CDR3aa: CASSDDIGLAGVLFYEQYF

abundance: -
j_gene: TRBJ2-3
d_gene: TRBD2
v_gene: TRBV5-1
CDR3nt: TGCGCCAGCAGCTTCCAGTCCCGCGGGAGCCAAGCAGATACGCAGTATTTT
CDR3aa: CASSFQSRGSQADTQYF

abundance: -
j_gene: TRBJ2-2
d_gene: -
v_gene: TRBV4-3
CDR3nt: TGCGCCAGCAGCCAAGAGGTACAGGGTGGTGTAGGGGAGCTGTTTTTT
CDR3aa: CASSQEVQGGVGELFF

abundance: few
j_gene: TRBJ1-2
d_gene: -
v_gene: TRBV19
CDR3nt: TGTGCCAGTCGGAAGGACAGACCTAACTATGGCTACACCTTC
CDR3aa: CASRKDRPNYGYTF